Listed here are 9 T cell receptor beta chains from one sample, sequenced in a study of blood T cell repertoires in COVID-19. This table comes from immunoSEQ multiplex PCR, and its TCRdb copy is limited to in-frame clones, with some not included. Of 250,000 to 350,000 clones in the sample, 85% to 90% were seen once. The sequenced material came from peripheral blood. The receptors derive from a woman aged 45-65 years with COVID-19, enrolled during active disease.

The V call is TRBV11-3, the J call TRBJ1-1, with TRBD1 identical over 8 bases. The CDR3 length is 12 residues. J lost 11 bases, V lost 4 bases, and 6 bases had no gene match. The germline V gene encodes CDR1 SGHNT and CDR2 YENEEA. The CDR3 spells CASSSDRGTAFF. Written as DNA, the CDR3 is TGTGCCAGCAGCTCTGACAGGGGAACGGCTTTCTTT. The entire variable domain, with the rest obtained from reference TRBV11-3 and TRBJ1-1, is as follows: EAGVVQSPRYKIIEKKQPVAFWCNPISGHNTLYWYLQNLGQGPELLIRYENEEAVDDSQLPKDRFSAERLKGVDSTLKIQPAELGDSAVYLCASSSDRGTAFFGQGTRLTVV.

CDR3 sequence (DNA): TGTGCCAGTCGACCGGGACAGCCCTCCTACGAGCAGTACTTC. Its translation: CASRPGQPSYEQYF. The chain combines TRBV6-6 with TRBJ2-7, with 7 bases matching TRBD1. J gave up 0 bases and V 9 bases, and 8 bases lay outside the gene matches. The CDR3 loop spans 14 amino acids. The germline gives CDR1 MNHNY, CDR2 SVGAGI (reference sequence).

This sequence joins TRBV5-8 and TRBJ2-7; TRBD2 matches at 10 bases. CDR3 size: 16 residues. CDR1 is SGHTS, CDR2 YDEGEE, per germline. Unmatched junction bases numbered 9, after V lost 0 bases and J lost 6 bases. The CDR3 DNA reads TGTGCCAGCAGCTTGGCAGCGTGGCTAGCGGGAGCCGAGCAGTACTTC. Encoded protein: CASSLAAWLAGAEQYF.

The chain recombines TRBV30 with TRBJ2-5; D perhaps matches TRBD2 (6 bases). This CDR3 comprises 11 residues. The germline gives CDR1 GTSNPN, CDR2 SVGIG (reference sequence). The V end lost 5 bases, the J end lost 5 bases, and 9 bases lay between the germline ends. The CDR3 DNA reads as TGTGCCTGGGGGACTGTGGAGACCCAGTACTTC. It is translated as CAWGTVETQYF.

The chain carries TRBV2 and TRBJ2-7; 7 nucleotides match TRBD2. J was trimmed by 2 bases and V by 9 bases; bases with no gene match: 7. CDR1 is SNHLY, CDR2 FYNNEI, per germline. The length of the CDR3 is 13 residues. This CDR3 is CASLGGGAYEQYF. DNA for the CDR3: TGTGCCAGTTTAGGTGGGGGGGCCTACGAGCAGTACTTC.

The V and J genes are TRBV4-1 and TRBJ1-1; D remains unclear. This CDR3 comprises 13 residues. Germline assignment: CDR1 MGHRA and CDR2 YSYEKL. Trimming removed 1 base from V and 2 bases from J, with 5 bases in between. The CDR3 spells CASSQAGNTEAFF. CDR3 DNA: TGCGCCAGCAGCCAAGCGGGTAACACTGAAGCTTTCTTT.

The chain couples TRBV27 to TRBJ2-7; 9 positions agree with TRBD2. Germline lookup yields CDR1 MNHEY and CDR2 SMNVEV (reference sequence). The CDR3 runs 18 residues. V gave up 5 bases and J gave up 5 bases; unmatched junction bases: 19. The CDR3 region has the DNA TGTGCCAGCAGTCCCTCCGGGGTTGGCGGGAGGGCAGGTGACGAGCAGTACTTC. It translates to CASSPSGVGGRAGDEQYF.

The table lists this clone with a count of one. The chain couples TRBV6-2 or TRBV6-3 to TRBJ2-1; D is unresolved. Germline assignment: CDR1 MNHEY and CDR2 SVGEGT. There are 12 residues in the CDR3. Trimming took 5 bases from V and 9 from J, leaving 11 bases between them. In DNA form, the CDR3 reads TGTGCCAGCAGTCTTTTGGCAATTGAGCAGTTCTTC. Translated: CASSLLAIEQFF.

On this clone: At the DNA level, this CDR3 is encoded by other sequences in the same sample as well. The chain employs TRBV5-1 and TRBJ2-3, with D perhaps matching TRBD2 (6 bases). CDR1 is SGHRS, CDR2 YFSETQ, per germline. CDR3 size: 15 residues. Trimming took 2 bases from V and 0 from J, leaving 10 bases between them. This chain's CDR3 is CASSLAGGSTDTQYF. DNA for the CDR3: TGCGCCAGCAGCTTAGCGGGCGGGAGCACAGATACGCAGTATTTT.